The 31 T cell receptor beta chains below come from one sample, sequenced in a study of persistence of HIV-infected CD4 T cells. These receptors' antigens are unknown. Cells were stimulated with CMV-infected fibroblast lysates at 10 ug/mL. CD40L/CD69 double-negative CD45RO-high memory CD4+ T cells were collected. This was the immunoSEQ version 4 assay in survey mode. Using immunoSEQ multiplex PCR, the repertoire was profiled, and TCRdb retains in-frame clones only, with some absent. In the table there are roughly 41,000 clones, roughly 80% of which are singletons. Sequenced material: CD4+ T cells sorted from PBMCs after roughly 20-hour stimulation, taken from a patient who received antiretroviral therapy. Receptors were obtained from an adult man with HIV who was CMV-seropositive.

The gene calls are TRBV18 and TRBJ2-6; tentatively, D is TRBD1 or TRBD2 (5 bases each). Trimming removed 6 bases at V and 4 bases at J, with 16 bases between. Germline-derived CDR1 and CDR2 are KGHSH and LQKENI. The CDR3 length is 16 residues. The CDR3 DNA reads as TGTGCCAGCTCCCCCCGGGCAGGGACCGGGGCCAACGTCCTGACTTTC. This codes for CASSPRAGTGANVLTF.

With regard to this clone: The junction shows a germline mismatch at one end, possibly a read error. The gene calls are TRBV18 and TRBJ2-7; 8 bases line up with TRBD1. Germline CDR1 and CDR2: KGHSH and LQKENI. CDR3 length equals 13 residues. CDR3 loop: CATSRGQDYEQYF. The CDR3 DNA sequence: TGTGCCACCTCAAGGGGACAGGACTACGAGCAGTACTTC.

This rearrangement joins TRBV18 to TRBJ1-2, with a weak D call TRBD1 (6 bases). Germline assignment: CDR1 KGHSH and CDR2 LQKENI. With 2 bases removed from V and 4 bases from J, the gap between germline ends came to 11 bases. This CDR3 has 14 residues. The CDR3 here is CASSPSGRGYGYTF. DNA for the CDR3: TGTGCCAGCTCACCAAGCGGCAGGGGCTATGGCTACACCTTC.

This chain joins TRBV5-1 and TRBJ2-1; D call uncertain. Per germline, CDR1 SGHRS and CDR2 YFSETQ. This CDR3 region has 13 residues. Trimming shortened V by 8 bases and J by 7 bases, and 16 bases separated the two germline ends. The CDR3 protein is CASKGTGSNEQFF. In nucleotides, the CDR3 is TGCGCCAGTAAGGGTACCGGCTCGAATGAGCAGTTCTTC. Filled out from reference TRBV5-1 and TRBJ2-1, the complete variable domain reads KAGVTQTPRYLIKTRGQQVTLSCSPISGHRSVSWYQQTPGQGLQFLFEYFSETQRNKGNFPGRFSGRQFSNSRSEMNVSTLELGDSALYLCASKGTGSNEQFFGPGTRLTVL.

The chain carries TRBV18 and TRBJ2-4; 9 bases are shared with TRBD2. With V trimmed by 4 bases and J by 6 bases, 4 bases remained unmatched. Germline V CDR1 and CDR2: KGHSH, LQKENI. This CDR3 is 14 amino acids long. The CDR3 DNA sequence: TGTGCCAGCTCACTTGGTAGCGGGGGAAACATTCAGTACTTC. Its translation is CASSLGSGGNIQYF.

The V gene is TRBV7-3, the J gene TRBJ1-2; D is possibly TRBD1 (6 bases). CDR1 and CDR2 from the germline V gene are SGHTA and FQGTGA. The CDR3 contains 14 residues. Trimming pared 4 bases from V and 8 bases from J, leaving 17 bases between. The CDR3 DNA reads TGTGCCAGCAGCTCTCCGGACAGTTCCTCCGGCTACACCTTC. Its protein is CASSSPDSSSGYTF.

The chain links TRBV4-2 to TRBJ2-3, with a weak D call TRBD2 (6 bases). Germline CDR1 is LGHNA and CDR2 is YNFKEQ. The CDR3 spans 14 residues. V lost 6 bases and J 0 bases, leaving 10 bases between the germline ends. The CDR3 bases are TGTGCCAGCAGGGCGGGGCATAGCACAGATACGCAGTATTTT. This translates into CASRAGHSTDTQYF.

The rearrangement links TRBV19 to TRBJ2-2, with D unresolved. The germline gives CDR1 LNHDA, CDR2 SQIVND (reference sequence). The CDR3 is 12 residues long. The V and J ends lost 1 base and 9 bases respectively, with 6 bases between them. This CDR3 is CASSIGYRELFF. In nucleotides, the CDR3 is TGTGCCAGTAGTATAGGGTACCGGGAGCTGTTTTTT. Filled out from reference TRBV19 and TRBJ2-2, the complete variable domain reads DGGITQSPKYLFRKEGQNVTLSCEQNLNHDAMYWYRQDPGQGLRLIYYSQIVNDFQKGDIAEGYSVSREKKESFPLTVTSAQKNPTAFYLCASSIGYRELFFGEGSRLTVL.

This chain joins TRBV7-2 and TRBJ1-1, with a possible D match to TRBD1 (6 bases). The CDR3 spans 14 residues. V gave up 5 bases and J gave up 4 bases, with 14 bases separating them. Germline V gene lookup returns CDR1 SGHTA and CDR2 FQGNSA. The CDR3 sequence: CASSPRGGGTEAFF. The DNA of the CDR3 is TGTGCCAGCAGCCCCAGGGGTGGTGGCACTGAAGCTTTCTTT.

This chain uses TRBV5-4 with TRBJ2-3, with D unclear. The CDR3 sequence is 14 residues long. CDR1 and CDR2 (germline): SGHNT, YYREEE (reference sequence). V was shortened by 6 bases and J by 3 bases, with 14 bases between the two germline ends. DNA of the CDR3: TGTGCCAGCAACTTCGGACGGCCAACAGATACGCAGTATTTT. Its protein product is CASNFGRPTDTQYF.

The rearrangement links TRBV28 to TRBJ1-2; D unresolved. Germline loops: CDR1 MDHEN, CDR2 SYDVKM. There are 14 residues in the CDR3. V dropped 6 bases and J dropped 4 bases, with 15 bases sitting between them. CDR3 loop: CASSPTRVIYGYTF. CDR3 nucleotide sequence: TGTGCCAGCAGCCCAACTCGAGTGATCTATGGCTACACCTTC.

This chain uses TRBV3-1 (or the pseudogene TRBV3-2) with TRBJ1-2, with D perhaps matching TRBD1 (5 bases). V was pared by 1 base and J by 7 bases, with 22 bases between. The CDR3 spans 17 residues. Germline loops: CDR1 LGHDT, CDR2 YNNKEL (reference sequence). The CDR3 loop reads CASSQGWGREGRSGYTF. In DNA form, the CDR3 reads TGTGCCAGCAGCCAAGGATGGGGTCGGGAGGGGAGGAGTGGCTACACCTTC.

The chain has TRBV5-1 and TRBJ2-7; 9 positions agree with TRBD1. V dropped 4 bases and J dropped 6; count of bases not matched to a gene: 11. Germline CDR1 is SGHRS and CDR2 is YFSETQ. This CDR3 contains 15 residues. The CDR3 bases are TGCGCCAGCAGCCACTGGGACAGGGTTTCGGGCGAGCAGTACTTC. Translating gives CASSHWDRVSGEQYF.

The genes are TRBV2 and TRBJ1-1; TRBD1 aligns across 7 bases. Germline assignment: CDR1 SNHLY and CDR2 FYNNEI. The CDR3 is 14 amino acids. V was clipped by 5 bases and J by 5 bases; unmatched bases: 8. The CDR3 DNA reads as TGTGCCAGCAGTTCTCGGACAGGAGGAACTGAAGCTTTCTTT. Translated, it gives CASSSRTGGTEAFF.

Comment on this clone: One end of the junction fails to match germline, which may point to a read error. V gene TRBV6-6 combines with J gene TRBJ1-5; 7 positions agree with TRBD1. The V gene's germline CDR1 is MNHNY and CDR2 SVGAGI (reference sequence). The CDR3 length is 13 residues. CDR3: CASRVGGKQPQHF. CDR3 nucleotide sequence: TGTGCCAGCAGAGTAGGGGGCAAACAGCCCCAGCATTTT.

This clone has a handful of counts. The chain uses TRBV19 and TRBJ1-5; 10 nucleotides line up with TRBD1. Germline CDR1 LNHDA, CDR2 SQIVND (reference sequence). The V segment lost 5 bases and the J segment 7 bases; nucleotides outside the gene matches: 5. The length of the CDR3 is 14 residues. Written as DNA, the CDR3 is TGTGCCAGTAGTCTGACAGGGGGCGGCCAGCCCCAGCATTTT. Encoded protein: CASSLTGGGQPQHF.

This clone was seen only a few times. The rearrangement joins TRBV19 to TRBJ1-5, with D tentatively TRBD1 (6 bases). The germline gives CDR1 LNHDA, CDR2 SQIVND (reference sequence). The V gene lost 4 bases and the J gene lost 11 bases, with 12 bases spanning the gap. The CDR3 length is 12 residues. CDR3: CASSTGGHSQHF. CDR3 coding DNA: TGTGCCAGTAGTACCGGGGGACACTCCCAGCATTTT.

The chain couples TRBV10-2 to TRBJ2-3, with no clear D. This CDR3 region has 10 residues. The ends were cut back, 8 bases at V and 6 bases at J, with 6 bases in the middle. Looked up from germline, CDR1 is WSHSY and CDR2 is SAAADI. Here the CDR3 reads CASGDDTQYF. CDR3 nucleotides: TGCGCCAGCGGAGATGATACGCAGTATTTT.

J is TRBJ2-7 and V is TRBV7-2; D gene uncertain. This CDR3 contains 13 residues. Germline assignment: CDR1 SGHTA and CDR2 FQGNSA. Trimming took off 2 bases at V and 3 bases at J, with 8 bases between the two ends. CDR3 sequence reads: CASSLSWGYEQYF. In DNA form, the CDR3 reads TGTGCCAGCAGCTTAAGTTGGGGCTACGAGCAGTACTTC.

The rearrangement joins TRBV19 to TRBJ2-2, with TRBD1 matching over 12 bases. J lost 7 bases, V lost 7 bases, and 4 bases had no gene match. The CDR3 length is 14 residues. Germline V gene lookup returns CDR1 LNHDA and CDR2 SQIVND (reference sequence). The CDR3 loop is CASMGQGAIGELFF. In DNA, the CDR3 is TGTGCCAGTATGGGACAGGGGGCGATCGGGGAGCTGTTTTTT.

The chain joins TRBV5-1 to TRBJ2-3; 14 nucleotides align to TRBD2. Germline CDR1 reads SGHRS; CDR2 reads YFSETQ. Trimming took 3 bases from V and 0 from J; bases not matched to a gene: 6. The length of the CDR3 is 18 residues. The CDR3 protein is CASSYGTSGGPSTDTQYF. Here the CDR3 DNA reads TGCGCCAGCAGCTATGGGACTAGCGGGGGACCTAGCACAGATACGCAGTATTTT.

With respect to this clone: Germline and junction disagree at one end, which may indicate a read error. Here the CDR3 reads CASSLRENEQLF. CDR3 in DNA: TGCGCCAGCAGCTTGAGAGAAAATGAGCAGCTCTTC. This chain links TRBV5-1 with TRBJ2-1; D remains unclear. The CDR3 is 12 residues long. Looked up from germline, CDR1 is SGHRS and CDR2 is YFSETQ.

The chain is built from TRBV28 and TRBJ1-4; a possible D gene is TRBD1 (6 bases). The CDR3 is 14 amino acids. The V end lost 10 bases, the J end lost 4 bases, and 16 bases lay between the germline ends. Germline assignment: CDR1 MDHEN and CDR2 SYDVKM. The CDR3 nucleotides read TGTGCCACCTCCCGAGGACAGAGTAATGAAAAACTGTTTTTT. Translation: CATSRGQSNEKLFF.

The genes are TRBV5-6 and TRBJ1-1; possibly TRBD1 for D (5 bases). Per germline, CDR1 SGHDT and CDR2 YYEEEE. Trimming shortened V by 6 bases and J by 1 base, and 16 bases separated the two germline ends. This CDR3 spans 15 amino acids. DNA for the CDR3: TGTGCCAGCACCGACCCGGACAAGTCGAACACTGAAGCTTTCTTT. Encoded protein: CASTDPDKSNTEAFF.

DNA of the CDR3: TGCGCCAGCAGTCCCACGGGGGGGACAGATACGCAGTATTTT. Translated, it gives CASSPTGGTDTQYF. The rearrangement uses TRBV10-2 and TRBJ2-3, with 8 bases fitting TRBD2. V trimming: 5 bases; J trimming: 3 bases; junction bases outside the gene matches: 4. Looked up from germline, CDR1 is WSHSY and CDR2 is SAAADI. The CDR3 sequence is 14 residues long.

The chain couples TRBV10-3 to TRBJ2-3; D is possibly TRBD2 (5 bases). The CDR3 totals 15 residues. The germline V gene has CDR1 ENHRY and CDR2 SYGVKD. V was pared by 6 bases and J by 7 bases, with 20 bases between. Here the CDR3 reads CAISTGVAGGNTQYF. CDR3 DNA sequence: TGTGCCATCAGCACCGGGGTGGCGGGTGGGAATACGCAGTATTTT.

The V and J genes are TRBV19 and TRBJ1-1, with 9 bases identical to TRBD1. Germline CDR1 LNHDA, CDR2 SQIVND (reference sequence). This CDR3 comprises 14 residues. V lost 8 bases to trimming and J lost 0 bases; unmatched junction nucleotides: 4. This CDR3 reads CASGRTGVNTEAFF. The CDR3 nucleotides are TGTGCCAGTGGTAGGACAGGGGTGAACACTGAAGCTTTCTTT.

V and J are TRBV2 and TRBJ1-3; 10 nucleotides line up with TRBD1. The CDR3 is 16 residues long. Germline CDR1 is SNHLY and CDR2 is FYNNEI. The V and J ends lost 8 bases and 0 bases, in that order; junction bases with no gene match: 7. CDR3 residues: CASRGRTGGSGNTIYF. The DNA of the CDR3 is TGTGCCAGCCGAGGAAGGACAGGGGGCTCTGGAAACACCATATATTTT.

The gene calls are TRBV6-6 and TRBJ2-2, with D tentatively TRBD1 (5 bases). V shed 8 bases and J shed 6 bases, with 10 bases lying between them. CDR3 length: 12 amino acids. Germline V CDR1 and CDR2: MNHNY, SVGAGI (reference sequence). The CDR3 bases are TGTGCCAGCTCCGACAGTCCCGGGGAGCTGTTTTTT. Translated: CASSDSPGELFF.

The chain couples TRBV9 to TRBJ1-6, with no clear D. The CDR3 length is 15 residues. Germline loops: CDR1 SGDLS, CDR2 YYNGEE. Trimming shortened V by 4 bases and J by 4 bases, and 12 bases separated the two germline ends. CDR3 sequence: CASSLEIRYNSPLHF. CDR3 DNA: TGTGCCAGCAGCCTTGAAATTCGGTATAATTCACCCCTCCACTTT.

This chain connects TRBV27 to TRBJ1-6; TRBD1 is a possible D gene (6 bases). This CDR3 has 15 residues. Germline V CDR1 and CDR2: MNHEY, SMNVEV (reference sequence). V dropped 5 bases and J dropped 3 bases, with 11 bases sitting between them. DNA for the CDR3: TGTGCCAGCAGTCTCCAGGGGATCTATAATTCACCCCTCCACTTT. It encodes CASSLQGIYNSPLHF.